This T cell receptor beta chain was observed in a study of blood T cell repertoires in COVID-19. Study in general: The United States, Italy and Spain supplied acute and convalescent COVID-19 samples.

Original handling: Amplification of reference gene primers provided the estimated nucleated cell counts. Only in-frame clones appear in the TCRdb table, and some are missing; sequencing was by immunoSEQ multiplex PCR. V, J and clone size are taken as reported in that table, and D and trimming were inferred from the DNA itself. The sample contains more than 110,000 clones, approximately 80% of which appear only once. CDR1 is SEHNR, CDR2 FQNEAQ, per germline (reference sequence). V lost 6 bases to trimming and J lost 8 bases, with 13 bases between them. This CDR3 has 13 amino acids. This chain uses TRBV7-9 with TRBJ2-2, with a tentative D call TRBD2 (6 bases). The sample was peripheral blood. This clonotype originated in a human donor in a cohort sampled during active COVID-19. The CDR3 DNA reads TGTGCCAGCAGAGGGAGGTCCGGGGGGGAGCTGTTTTTT. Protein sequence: CASRGRSGGELFF.